This TCR beta chain appears in the sequencing data of a study of identical twins. Findings of the study overall: Conclusions were based on cross-sectional statistical analysis, without following the same donors. Models predicted too little out-of-frame TCR alpha sharing in monozygotic twins.

MiXCR, applied by TCRdb to the 5' RACE reads, yields one record per CDR3 protein. The repertoire holds around 340,000 distinct CDR3 sequences, 9% to 15% seen once, with approximately 7.5% in the top ten. From germline, CDR1 is MNHEY and CDR2 SMNVEV (reference sequence). The CDR3 runs 11 residues. The V end lost 10 bases, the J end lost 3 bases, and 10 bases lay between the germline ends. Comments on this clonotype: Its target is unknown.

The same data also contributed to another study, on yellow fever vaccine responses in identical twins.

Sample: CD8+ T cells sorted from blood. The TCR sequence derives from a woman aged 18-29 years in good health. V and J are TRBV27 and TRBJ2-7; no firm D call. As DNA, the CDR3 is TGTGCCACGGTCAGAGACTACGAGCAGTACGTC. It translates to CATVRDYEQYV.